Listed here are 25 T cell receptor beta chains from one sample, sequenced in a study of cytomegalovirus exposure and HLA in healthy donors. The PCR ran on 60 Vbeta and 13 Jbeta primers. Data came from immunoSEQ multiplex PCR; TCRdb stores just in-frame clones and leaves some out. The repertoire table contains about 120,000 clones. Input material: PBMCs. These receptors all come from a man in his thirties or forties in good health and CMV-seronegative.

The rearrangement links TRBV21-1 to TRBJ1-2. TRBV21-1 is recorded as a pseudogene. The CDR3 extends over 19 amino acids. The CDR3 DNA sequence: TGTGCCAGCAGCAGGCGCAGTAAGACGGGAGGGGGTGGCGAGTATGGCTACACCTTC. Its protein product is CASSRRSKTGGGGEYGYTF.

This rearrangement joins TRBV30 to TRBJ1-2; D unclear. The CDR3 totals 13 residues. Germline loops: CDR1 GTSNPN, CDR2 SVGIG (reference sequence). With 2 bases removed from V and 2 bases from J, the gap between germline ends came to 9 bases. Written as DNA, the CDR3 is TGTGCCTGGAGTTCGTTGCAGAACTATGGCTACACCTTC. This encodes CAWSSLQNYGYTF.

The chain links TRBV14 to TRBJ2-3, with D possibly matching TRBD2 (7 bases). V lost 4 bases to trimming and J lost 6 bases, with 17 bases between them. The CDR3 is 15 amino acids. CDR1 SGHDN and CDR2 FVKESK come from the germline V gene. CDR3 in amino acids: CASSLRGARADTQYF. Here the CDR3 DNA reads TGTGCCAGCAGCCTTCGGGGGGCGCGAGCGGATACGCAGTATTTT. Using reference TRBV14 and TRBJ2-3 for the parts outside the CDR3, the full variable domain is EAGVTQFPSHSVIEKGQTVTLRCDPISGHDNLYWYRRVMGKEIKFLLHFVKESKQDESGMPNNRFLAERTGGTYSTLKVQPAELEDSGVYFCASSLRGARADTQYFGPGTRLTVL.

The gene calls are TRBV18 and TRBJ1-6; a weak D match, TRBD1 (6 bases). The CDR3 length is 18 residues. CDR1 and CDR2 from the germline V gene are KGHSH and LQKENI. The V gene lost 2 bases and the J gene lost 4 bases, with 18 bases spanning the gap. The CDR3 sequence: CASSPAGIAQGYNSPLHF. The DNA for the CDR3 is TGTGCCAGCTCACCAGCAGGGATCGCGCAGGGGTATAATTCACCCCTCCACTTT.

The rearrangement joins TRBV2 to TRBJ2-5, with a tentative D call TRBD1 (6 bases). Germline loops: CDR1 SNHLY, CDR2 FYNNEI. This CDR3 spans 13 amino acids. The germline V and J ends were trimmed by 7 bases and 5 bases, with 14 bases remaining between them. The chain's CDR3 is CASIGGRHETQYF. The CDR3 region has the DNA TGTGCCAGCATAGGGGGTAGGCACGAGACCCAGTACTTC.

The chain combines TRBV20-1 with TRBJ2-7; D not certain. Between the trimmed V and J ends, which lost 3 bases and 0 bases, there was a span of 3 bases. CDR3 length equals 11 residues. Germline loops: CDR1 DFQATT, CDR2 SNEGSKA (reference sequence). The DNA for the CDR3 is TGCAGTGCTAGCTACTCCTACGAGCAGTACTTC. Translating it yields CSASYSYEQYF.

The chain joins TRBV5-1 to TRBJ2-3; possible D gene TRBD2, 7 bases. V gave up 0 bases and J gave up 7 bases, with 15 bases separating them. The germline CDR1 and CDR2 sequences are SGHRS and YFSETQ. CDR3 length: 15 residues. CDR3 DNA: TGCGCCAGCAGCTTGGATGGGGGGGCGCTGAATACGCAGTATTTT. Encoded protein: CASSLDGGALNTQYF.

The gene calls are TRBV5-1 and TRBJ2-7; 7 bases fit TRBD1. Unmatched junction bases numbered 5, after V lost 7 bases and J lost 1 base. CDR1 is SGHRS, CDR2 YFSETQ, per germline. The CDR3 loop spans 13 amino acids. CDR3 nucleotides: TGCGCCAGCCGCCGGGACAGTTCCTACGAGCAGTACTTC. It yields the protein CASRRDSSYEQYF.

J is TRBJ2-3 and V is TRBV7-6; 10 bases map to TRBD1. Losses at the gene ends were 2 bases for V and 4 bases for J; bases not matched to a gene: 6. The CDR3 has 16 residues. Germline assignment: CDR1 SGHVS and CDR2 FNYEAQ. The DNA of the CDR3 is TGTGCCAGCAGCTTATCTCGACAGGGGGCCCCAGATACGCAGTATTTT. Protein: CASSLSRQGAPDTQYF.

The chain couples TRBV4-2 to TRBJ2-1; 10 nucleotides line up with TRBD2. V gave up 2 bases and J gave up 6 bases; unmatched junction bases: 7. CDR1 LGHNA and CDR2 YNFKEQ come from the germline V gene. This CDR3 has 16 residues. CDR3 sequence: CASSQLSGGAGNEQFF. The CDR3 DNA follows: TGTGCCAGCAGCCAACTAAGCGGGGGGGCTGGCAATGAGCAGTTCTTC.

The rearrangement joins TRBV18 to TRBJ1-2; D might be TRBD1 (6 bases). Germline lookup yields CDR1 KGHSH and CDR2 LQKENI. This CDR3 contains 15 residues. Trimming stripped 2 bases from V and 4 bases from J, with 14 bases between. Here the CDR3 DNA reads TGTGCCAGCTCACCAGGGCGGCAGGGGCCCTATGGCTACACCTTC. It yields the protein CASSPGRQGPYGYTF.

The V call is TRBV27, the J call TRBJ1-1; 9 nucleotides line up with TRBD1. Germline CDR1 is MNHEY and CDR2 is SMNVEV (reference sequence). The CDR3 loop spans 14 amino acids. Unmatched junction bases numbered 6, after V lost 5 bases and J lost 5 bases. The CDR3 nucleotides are TGTGCCAGCAGTCCTCAACAGGGGGCAACTGAAGCTTTCTTT. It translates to CASSPQQGATEAFF.

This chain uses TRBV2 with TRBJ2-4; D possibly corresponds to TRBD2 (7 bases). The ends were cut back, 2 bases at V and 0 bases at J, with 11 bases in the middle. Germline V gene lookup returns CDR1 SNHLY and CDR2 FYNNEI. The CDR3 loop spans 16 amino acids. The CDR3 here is CASSEPGGLAKNIQYF. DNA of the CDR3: TGTGCCAGCAGTGAACCCGGGGGGCTAGCCAAAAACATTCAGTACTTC.

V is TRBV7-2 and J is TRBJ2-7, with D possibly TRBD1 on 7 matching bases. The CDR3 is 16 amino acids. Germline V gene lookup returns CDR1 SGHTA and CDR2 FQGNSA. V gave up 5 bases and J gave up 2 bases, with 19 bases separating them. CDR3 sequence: CASSPDRQGGTYEQYF. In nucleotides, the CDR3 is TGTGCCAGCAGCCCTGACCGACAGGGAGGTACCTACGAGCAGTACTTC.

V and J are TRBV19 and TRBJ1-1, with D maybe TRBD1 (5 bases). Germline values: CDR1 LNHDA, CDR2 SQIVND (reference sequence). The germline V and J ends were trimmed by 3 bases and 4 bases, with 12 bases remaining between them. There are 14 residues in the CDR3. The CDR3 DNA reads TGTGCCAGTAGTATTCTGGGAGGGGTCACTGAAGCTTTCTTT. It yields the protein CASSILGGVTEAFF.

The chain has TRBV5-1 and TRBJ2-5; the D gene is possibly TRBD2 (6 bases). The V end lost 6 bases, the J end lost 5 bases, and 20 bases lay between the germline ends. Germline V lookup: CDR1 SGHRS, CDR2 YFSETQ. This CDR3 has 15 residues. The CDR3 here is CASKGDWGEGETQYF. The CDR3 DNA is TGCGCCAGCAAGGGAGATTGGGGGGAAGGGGAGACCCAGTACTTC. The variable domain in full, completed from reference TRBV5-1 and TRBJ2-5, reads KAGVTQTPRYLIKTRGQQVTLSCSPISGHRSVSWYQQTPGQGLQFLFEYFSETQRNKGNFPGRFSGRQFSNSRSEMNVSTLELGDSALYLCASKGDWGEGETQYFGPGTRLLVL.

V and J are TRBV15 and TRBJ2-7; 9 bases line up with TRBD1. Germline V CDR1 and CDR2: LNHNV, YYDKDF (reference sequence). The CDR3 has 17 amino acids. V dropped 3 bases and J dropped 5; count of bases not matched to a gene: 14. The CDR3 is CATSRSGPGQGVDEQYF. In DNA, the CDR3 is TGTGCCACCAGCAGGTCCGGACCGGGACAGGGAGTTGACGAGCAGTACTTC.

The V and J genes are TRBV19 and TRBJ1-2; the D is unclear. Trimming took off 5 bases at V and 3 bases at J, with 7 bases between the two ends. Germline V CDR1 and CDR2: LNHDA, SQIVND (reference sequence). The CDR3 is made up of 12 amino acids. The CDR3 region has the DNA TGTGCCAGTAGTCTTACAGACTATGGCTACACCTTC. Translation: CASSLTDYGYTF.

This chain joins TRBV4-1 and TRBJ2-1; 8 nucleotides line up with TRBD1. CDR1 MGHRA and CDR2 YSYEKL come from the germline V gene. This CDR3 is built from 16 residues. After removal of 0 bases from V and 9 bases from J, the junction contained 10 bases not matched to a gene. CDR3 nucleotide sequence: TGCGCCAGCAGCCAAGACGACGACAGGGGACCTACTGAGCAGTTCTTC. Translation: CASSQDDDRGPTEQFF.

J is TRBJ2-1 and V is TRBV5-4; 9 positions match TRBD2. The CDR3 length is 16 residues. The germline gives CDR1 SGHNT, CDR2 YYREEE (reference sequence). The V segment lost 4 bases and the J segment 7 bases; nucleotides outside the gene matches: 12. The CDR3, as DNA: TGTGCCAGCAGCCCGGGCGGTGCGGGGGGGATGAATGAGCAGTTCTTC. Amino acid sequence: CASSPGGAGGMNEQFF.

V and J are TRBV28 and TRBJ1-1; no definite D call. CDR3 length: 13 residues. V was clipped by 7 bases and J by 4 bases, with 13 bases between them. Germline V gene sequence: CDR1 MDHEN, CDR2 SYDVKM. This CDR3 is CASMDDGLTEAFF. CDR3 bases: TGTGCCAGCATGGATGACGGACTCACTGAAGCTTTCTTT.

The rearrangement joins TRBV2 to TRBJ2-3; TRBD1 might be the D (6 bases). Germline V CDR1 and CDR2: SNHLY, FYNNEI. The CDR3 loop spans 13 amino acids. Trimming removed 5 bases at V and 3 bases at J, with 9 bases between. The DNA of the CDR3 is TGTGCCAGCAGTACTACAGGGACAGATACGCAGTATTTT. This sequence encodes CASSTTGTDTQYF.

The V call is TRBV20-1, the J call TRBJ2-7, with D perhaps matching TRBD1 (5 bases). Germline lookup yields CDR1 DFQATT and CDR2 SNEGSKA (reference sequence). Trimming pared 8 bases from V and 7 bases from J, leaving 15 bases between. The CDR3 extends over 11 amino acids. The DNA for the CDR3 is TGCAGTCCCTCTCGGAACAGGGAGCAGTACTTC. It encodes CSPSRNREQYF.

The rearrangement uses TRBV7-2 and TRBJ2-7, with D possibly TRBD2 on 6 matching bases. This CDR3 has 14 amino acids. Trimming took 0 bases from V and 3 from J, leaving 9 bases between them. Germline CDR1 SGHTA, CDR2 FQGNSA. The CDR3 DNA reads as TGTGCCAGCAGCTTAGCGCTGGGGGGCTACGAGCAGTACTTC. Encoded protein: CASSLALGGYEQYF.

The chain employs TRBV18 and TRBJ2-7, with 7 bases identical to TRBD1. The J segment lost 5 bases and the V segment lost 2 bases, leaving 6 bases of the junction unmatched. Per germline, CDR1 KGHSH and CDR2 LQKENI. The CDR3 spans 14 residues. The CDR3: CASSPGKQGHEQYF. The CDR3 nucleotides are TGTGCCAGCTCACCAGGGAAACAGGGGCACGAGCAGTACTTC. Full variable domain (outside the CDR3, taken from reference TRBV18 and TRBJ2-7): NAGVMQNPRHLVRRRGQEARLRCSPMKGHSHVYWYRQLPEEGLKFMVYLQKENIIDESGMPKERFSAEFPKEGPSILRIQQVVRGDSAAYFCASSPGKQGHEQYFGPGTRLTVT.